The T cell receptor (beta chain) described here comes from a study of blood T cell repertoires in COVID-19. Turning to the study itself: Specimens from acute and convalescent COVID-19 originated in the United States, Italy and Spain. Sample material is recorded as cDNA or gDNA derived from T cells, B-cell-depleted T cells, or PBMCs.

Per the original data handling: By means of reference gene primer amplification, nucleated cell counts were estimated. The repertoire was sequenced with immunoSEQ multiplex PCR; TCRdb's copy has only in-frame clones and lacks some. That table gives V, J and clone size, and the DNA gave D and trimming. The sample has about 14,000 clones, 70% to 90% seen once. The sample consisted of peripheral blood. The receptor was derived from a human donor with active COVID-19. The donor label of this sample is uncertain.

CDR3 nucleotide sequence: TGTGCCAGCAGCTTACAGGGGGTCGGTGAGCAGTTCTTC. Translation gives CASSLQGVGEQFF. The V and J genes are TRBV7-3 and TRBJ2-1, with 7 bases that match TRBD1. With 2 bases clipped from V and 9 bases from J, the junction kept 4 bases outside the gene matches. The V gene's germline CDR1 is SGHTA and CDR2 FQGTGA. The CDR3 is 13 amino acids.